Reported below is one TCR beta chain. The CDR3 length is 14 residues. The germline V gene has CDR1 SEHNR and CDR2 FQNEAQ (reference sequence). V gave up 5 bases and J gave up 2 bases, with 9 bases separating them. Seattle's enrolled individuals joined amid active infection and were then monitored longitudinally. This sample stems from a study of blood T cell repertoires in COVID-19. Study at large: The United States, Italy and Spain supplied acute and convalescent COVID-19 samples.

The assay was immunoSEQ multiplex PCR, and TCRdb's table has in-frame clones only and misses some. The data contain about 300,000 clones, 70% to 90% of them seen just once; the ten biggest clones take up roughly 6%. The sample taken for sequencing was peripheral blood. This TCR was sampled from a woman aged 50 to 65 with COVID-19, enrolled during active disease. J is TRBJ1-4 and V is TRBV7-9, with a weak D call TRBD1 (5 bases). CDR3 protein: CASSPDTTNEKLFF. The CDR3 DNA is TGTGCCAGCAGCCCGGACACCACTAATGAAAAACTGTTTTTT.